These 19 T cell receptor beta chains originate from one sample sequenced in a study of blood T cell repertoires in COVID-19. Libraries were prepared by immunoSEQ multiplex PCR; TCRdb keeps only in-frame clonotypes and omits some of them. Among about 300,000 clones listed, about nine tenths were seen once. Sequencing was carried out using PBMCs or T cells enriched from blood (not recorded which). The receptors come from a woman between 40 and 50 years old who had recovered from COVID-19.

CDR3 amino acids: CAIRDRAGGNTEAFF. The CDR3 DNA reads as TGTGCCATCCGGGACAGGGCCGGGGGGAACACTGAAGCTTTCTTT. The V call is TRBV19, the J call TRBJ1-1; 9 positions match TRBD1. J was trimmed by 1 base and V by 10 bases; bases with no gene match: 10. This CDR3 region has 15 residues. Germline loops: CDR1 LNHDA, CDR2 SQIVND (reference sequence).

Notes on this clone: The same CDR3 can be traced to other DNA sequences in this sample. This chain connects TRBV9 to TRBJ2-3; TRBD2 aligns across 7 bases. The V gene end was trimmed by 0 bases and the J gene end by 0 bases; junction bases not matched to a gene: 1. There are 15 residues in the CDR3. Germline-derived CDR1 and CDR2 are SGDLS and YYNGEE. The chain's CDR3 is CASSVVGGSTDTQYF. CDR3 DNA: TGTGCCAGCAGCGTAGTGGGGGGGAGCACAGATACGCAGTATTTT. Drawing the rest from reference TRBV9 and TRBJ2-3, the complete variable domain is DSGVTQTPKHLITATGQRVTLRCSPRSGDLSVYWYQQSLDQGLQFLIQYYNGEERAKGNILERFSAQQFPDLHSELNLSSLELGDSALYFCASSVVGGSTDTQYFGPGTRLTVL.

The chain uses TRBV7-2 and TRBJ2-2; 7 bases are a match to TRBD1. With V trimmed by 6 bases and J by 5 bases, 6 bases remained unmatched. The CDR3 length is 14 residues. Germline V CDR1 and CDR2: SGHTA, FQGNSA. The CDR3 region is CASRPSTGTGELFF. CDR3 coding DNA: TGTGCCAGCAGGCCATCGACAGGGACCGGGGAGCTGTTTTTT.

This sequence joins TRBV19 and TRBJ1-3; D uncertain. Looked up from germline, CDR1 is LNHDA and CDR2 is SQIVND (reference sequence). This CDR3 has 14 residues. Trimming took off 9 bases at V and 2 bases at J, with 14 bases between the two ends. CDR3 sequence reads: CASPAGLTGNTIYF. In DNA form, the CDR3 reads TGTGCCAGCCCGGCGGGGTTGACTGGAAACACCATATATTTT.

The V and J genes are TRBV7-2 and TRBJ1-1; D is unresolved. Per the germline V gene, CDR1 is SGHTA and CDR2 is FQGNSA. This CDR3 has 14 residues. Trimming removed 5 bases from V and 1 base from J, with 11 bases in between. CDR3 region: CASSLGLKNTEAFF. DNA for the CDR3: TGTGCCAGCAGCCTGGGCCTCAAGAACACTGAAGCTTTCTTT.

CDR3 DNA sequence: TGCGCCAGCAGCCGGTTGGGACAGCAGAACACTGAAGCTTTCTTT. Encoded protein: CASSRLGQQNTEAFF. The gene calls are TRBV5-1 and TRBJ1-1; 7 bases agree with TRBD1. Trimming at V came to 4 bases and at J to 1 base, leaving 7 bases not matched to a gene. This CDR3 contains 15 residues. From germline, CDR1 is SGHRS and CDR2 YFSETQ.

Only one count was recorded for this clone. This chain uses TRBV6-5 with TRBJ2-1; 10 nucleotides line up with TRBD1. Unmatched junction bases numbered 6, after V lost 7 bases and J lost 3 bases. Looked up from germline, CDR1 is MNHEY and CDR2 is SVGAGI. This CDR3 spans 15 amino acids. CDR3 DNA sequence: TGTGCCAGCACCCTGACAGGGGGCGGCTACAATGAGCAGTTCTTC. It is translated as CASTLTGGGYNEQFF.

CDR3 protein: CASSSTGRSSAPSGANVLTF. The CDR3 DNA reads TGTGCCAGCTCATCGACAGGACGGTCTTCAGCGCCCTCTGGGGCCAACGTCCTGACTTTC. V gene TRBV18 combines with J gene TRBJ2-6; D is possibly TRBD1 (6 bases). Between the trimmed V and J ends, which lost 5 bases and 0 bases, there was a span of 23 bases. Looked up from germline, CDR1 is KGHSH and CDR2 is LQKENI. The CDR3 extends over 20 amino acids.

This sequence joins TRBV9 and TRBJ2-5, with D tentatively TRBD1 (6 bases). This CDR3 is built from 14 residues. V was shortened by 1 base and J by 5 bases, with 12 bases between the two germline ends. Germline assignment: CDR1 SGDLS and CDR2 YYNGEE. CDR3 sequence (DNA): TGTGCCAGCAGCGTAACCAGGGGTGGTGAGACCCAGTACTTC. It translates to CASSVTRGGETQYF.

The J gene is TRBJ2-7, the V gene TRBV6-2 or TRBV6-3, with a weak D call TRBD2 (6 bases). This CDR3 is built from 14 residues. Trimming pared 5 bases from V and 0 bases from J, leaving 11 bases between. Germline assignment: CDR1 MNHEY and CDR2 SVGEGT. The CDR3 loop is CASSLRRGSYEQYF. Written as DNA, the CDR3 is TGTGCCAGCAGTCTTAGGAGGGGCTCCTACGAGCAGTACTTC.

The CDR3 loop reads CASRRVTGELFF. As DNA, the CDR3 is TGTGCCAGCCGGAGAGTAACCGGGGAGCTGTTTTTT. The rearrangement joins TRBV6-5 to TRBJ2-2, with D uncertain. The ends were cut back, 8 bases at V and 5 bases at J, with 9 bases in the middle. The CDR3 is 12 residues long. The germline CDR1 and CDR2 sequences are MNHEY and SVGAGI.

This clone came up once. The sample holds other DNA sequences that translate to the same CDR3. J is TRBJ1-2 and V is TRBV13, with TRBD1 matching 11 bases. From germline, CDR1 is PRHDT and CDR2 FYEKMQ (reference sequence). The junction had 7 bases not matched to a gene; V was cut back by 5 bases and J by 5 bases. CDR3 length: 15 residues. CDR3 protein: CASSTWTGGGYGYTF. Here the CDR3 DNA reads TGTGCCAGCAGCACCTGGACAGGGGGCGGATATGGCTACACCTTC.

V and J are TRBV6-5 and TRBJ2-5, with D uncertain. The CDR3 is 12 amino acids. Between the trimmed V and J ends, which lost 6 bases and 5 bases, there was a span of 10 bases. Germline CDR1 MNHEY, CDR2 SVGAGI. This chain's CDR3 is CASRGKSETQYF. In nucleotides, the CDR3 is TGTGCCAGCAGGGGCAAGAGTGAGACCCAGTACTTC.

This clone was counted only a few times. The chain joins TRBV27 to TRBJ1-1; TRBD1 agrees at 9 bases. This CDR3 spans 17 amino acids. Germline values: CDR1 MNHEY, CDR2 SMNVEV (reference sequence). Trimming took 2 bases from V and 5 from J; bases not matched to a gene: 12. The chain's CDR3 is CASSLIGTGKIRTEAFF. In DNA, the CDR3 is TGTGCCAGCAGTTTAATCGGGACAGGGAAGATTAGGACTGAAGCTTTCTTT.

This chain connects TRBV5-1 to TRBJ2-1; tentatively, D is TRBD2 (7 bases). Trimming cost V 3 bases and J 7 bases, with 23 bases left between them. The CDR3 covers 17 residues. Germline V gene sequence: CDR1 SGHRS, CDR2 YFSETQ. The chain's CDR3 is CASSSDEGGGTRNEQFF. In nucleotides, the CDR3 is TGCGCCAGCAGCTCGGACGAGGGGGGAGGGACCAGGAATGAGCAGTTCTTC.

This chain uses TRBV3-1 (or the pseudogene TRBV3-2) with TRBJ1-6; no reliable D call. The germline CDR1 and CDR2 sequences are LGHDT and YNNKEL (reference sequence). V lost 1 base, J lost 10 bases, and 5 bases lay in between. The CDR3 covers 12 residues. CDR3 coding DNA: TGTGCCAGCAGCCAAGCTGGCTCACCCCTCCACTTT. Translation gives CASSQAGSPLHF.

This chain connects TRBV18 to TRBJ1-6; no definite D call. This CDR3 region has 15 residues. The germline V gene has CDR1 KGHSH and CDR2 LQKENI. V gave up 3 bases and J gave up 9 bases, with 15 bases separating them. This CDR3 is CASSPETPPGSPLHF. The CDR3 nucleotides are TGTGCCAGCTCACCTGAGACTCCTCCCGGTTCACCCCTCCACTTT.

J is TRBJ1-5 and V is TRBV6-4, with TRBD1 matching over 8 bases. The trim removed 7 bases at V and 4 bases at J, leaving 6 bases unmatched. The CDR3 runs 14 residues. Germline V gene lookup returns CDR1 MRHNA and CDR2 SNTAGT. This CDR3 reads CASKRDRRNQPQHF. The CDR3 DNA sequence: TGTGCCAGCAAGCGGGACAGGAGAAATCAGCCCCAGCATTTT.

The rearrangement uses TRBV7-8 and TRBJ1-5, with 8 bases matching TRBD1. Germline loops: CDR1 SGHVS, CDR2 FQNEAQ. Trimming removed 5 bases from V and 7 bases from J; junction bases left unmatched: 13. The CDR3 totals 16 residues. Here the CDR3 reads CASSTETGQGRQPQHF. DNA for the CDR3: TGTGCCAGCAGCACCGAAACCGGACAGGGCAGACAGCCCCAGCATTTT.